The sequence of this TCR beta chain was determined in a study of blood T cells in healthy people across ages. A sample-barcoded 5' primer and a J-beta primer mix were used in a second PCR of roughly 7 to 12 cycles. A minimum of 2.5 million CDR3-containing paired-end reads was obtained for each sample. TCRdb recomputed calls from the 5' RACE reads with MiXCR, one row per CDR3 protein. The sample holds about 600,000 distinct CDR3 sequences, 45% to 55% seen once. The CDR3 spans 12 residues. Germline V CDR1 and CDR2: SGHAT, FQDESV (reference sequence). Trimming took off 5 bases at V and 4 bases at J, with 8 bases between the two ends. Every sample yielded at least 6.5 million isolated PBMCs.

The clonotype was recovered from an elderly man in good health. Sequenced: blood. This chain links TRBV11-1 with TRBJ1-2; D uncertain. The CDR3 is CASSEGPYGYTF. Here the CDR3 DNA reads TGTGCCAGCAGCGAAGGACCCTATGGCTACACCTTC.